This T cell receptor (beta chain) was retrieved from a study of T cells expressing NK-cell markers. Generation of TCR beta cDNA was performed by 5'RACE template switching incorporating UMIs. TCRdb re-called the 5' RACE reads, yielding one record per CDR3 amino acid sequence without DNA. This table lists 350,000 to 450,000 distinct CDR3 sequences. On this clonotype: The antigen is not known.

Findings of the study overall: The same clonotypes also predominated in the CD3+CD56-NKG2C+ fraction of a handful of donors.

From germline, CDR1 is MNHEY and CDR2 SVGEGT. The CDR3 has 14 amino acids. Sequenced: blood T cells: a sorted CD56 or NKG2C T cell subset, CD4+ or CD8+ T cells, or bulk PBMC T cells (not recorded which). The genes are TRBV6-2 or TRBV6-3 and TRBJ2-7. The receptor comes from a man aged 18-75 years in good health. The CDR3 sequence is CASRWVKTTYEQYF.